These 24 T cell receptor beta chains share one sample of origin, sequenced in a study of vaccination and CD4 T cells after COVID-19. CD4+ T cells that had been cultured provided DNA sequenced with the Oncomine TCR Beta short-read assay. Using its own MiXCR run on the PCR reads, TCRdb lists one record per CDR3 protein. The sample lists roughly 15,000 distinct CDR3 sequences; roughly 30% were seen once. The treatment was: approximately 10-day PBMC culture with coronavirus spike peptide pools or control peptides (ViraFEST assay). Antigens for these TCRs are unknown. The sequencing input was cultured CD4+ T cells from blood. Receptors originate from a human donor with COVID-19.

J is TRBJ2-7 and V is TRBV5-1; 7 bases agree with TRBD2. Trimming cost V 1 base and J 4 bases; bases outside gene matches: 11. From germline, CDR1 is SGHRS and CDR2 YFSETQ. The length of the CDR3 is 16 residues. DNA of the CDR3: TGCGCCAGCAGCTTGATCCCGAGCGGGGCTACTTACGAGCAGTACTTC. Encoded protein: CASSLIPSGATYEQYF.

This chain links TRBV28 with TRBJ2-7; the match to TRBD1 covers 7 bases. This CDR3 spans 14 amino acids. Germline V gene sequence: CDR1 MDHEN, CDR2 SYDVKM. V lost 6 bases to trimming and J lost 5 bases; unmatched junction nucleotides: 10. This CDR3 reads CASRKQGILNEQYF. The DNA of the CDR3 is TGTGCCAGCAGGAAACAGGGGATCCTCAACGAGCAGTACTTC.

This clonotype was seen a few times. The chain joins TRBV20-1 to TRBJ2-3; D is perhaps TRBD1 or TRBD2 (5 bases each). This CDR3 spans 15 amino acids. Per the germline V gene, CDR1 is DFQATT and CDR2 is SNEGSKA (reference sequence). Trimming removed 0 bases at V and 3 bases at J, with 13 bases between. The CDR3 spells CSARDPRGETDTQYF. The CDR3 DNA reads TGCAGTGCTAGAGATCCCCGGGGCGAGACAGATACGCAGTATTTT.

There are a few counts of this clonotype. The CDR3 protein is CAISYALSTEAFF. For the CDR3, the DNA is TGTGCCATCAGCTATGCATTGAGCACTGAAGCTTTCTTT. The V call is TRBV10-3, the J call TRBJ1-1; unclear D gene. This CDR3 is built from 13 residues. Germline loops: CDR1 ENHRY, CDR2 SYGVKD. V lost 6 bases to trimming and J lost 4 bases, with 12 bases between them.

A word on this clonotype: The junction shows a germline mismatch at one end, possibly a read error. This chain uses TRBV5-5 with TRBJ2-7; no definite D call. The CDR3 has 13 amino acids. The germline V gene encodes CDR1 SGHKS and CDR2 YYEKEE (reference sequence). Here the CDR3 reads CVSSRLGGVEQYF. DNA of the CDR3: TGTGTCAGCAGCAGACTGGGTGGAGTCGAGCAGTACTTC.

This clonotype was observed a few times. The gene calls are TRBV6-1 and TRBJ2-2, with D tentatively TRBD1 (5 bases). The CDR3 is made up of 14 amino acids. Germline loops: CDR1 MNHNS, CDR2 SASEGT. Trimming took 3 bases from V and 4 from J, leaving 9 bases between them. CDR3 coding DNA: TGTGCCAGCAGTGACAGGGTGGGCACCGGGGAGCTGTTTTTT. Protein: CASSDRVGTGELFF.

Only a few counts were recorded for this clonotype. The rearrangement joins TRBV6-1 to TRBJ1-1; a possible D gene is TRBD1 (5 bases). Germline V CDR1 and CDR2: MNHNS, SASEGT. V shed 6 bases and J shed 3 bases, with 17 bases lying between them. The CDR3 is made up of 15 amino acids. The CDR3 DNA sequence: TGTGCCAGCAGCCGCCGGGACCCCGGGTACACTGAAGCTTTCTTT. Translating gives CASSRRDPGYTEAFF.

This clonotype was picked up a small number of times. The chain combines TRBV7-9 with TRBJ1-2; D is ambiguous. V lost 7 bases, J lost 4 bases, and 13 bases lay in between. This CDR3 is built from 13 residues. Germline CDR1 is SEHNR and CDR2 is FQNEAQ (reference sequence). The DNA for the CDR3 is TGTGCCAGCACCCTAGGCCAATCCTATGGCTACACCTTC. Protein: CASTLGQSYGYTF.

CDR3 coding DNA: TGTGCCAGCAGGCCAGCCGGGACCCAGAGAACTGAAGCTTTCTTT. Protein product: CASRPAGTQRTEAFF. This rearrangement joins TRBV7-9 to TRBJ1-1; the D gene is possibly TRBD1 (5 bases). The V gene lost 6 bases and the J gene lost 5 bases, with 19 bases spanning the gap. The CDR3 extends over 15 amino acids. The germline V gene has CDR1 SEHNR and CDR2 FQNEAQ (reference sequence).

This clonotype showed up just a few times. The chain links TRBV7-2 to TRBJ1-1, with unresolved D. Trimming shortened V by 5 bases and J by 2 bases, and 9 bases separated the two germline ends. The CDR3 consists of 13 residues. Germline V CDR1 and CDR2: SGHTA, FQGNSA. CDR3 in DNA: TGTGCCAGCAGCGCAATACAAAACACTGAAGCTTTCTTT. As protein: CASSAIQNTEAFF.

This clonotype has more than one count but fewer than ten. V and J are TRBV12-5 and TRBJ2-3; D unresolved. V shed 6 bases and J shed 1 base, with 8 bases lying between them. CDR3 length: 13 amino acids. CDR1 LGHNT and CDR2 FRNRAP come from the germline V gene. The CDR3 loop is CASGLIGTDTQYF. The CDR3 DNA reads TGTGCTAGTGGCCTCATCGGCACAGATACGCAGTATTTT.

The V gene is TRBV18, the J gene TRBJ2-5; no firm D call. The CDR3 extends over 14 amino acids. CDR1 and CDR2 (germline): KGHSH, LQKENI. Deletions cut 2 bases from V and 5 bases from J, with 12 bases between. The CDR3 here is CASSPTLPEETQYF. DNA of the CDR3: TGTGCCAGCTCACCAACCCTCCCGGAGGAGACCCAGTACTTC.

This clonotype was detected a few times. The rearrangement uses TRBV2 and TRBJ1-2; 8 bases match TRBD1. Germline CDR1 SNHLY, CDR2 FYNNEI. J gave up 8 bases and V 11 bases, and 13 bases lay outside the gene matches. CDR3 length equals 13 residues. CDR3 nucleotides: TGTGCCGACCGGGACAGGACCACGCGAGGCTACACCTTC. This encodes CADRDRTTRGYTF.

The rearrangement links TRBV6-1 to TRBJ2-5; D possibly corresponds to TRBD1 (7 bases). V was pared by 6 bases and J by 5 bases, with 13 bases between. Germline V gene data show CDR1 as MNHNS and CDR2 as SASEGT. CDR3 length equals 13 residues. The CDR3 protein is CASRGGGAETQYF. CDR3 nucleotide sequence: TGTGCCAGCAGAGGAGGGGGCGCGGAGACCCAGTACTTC.

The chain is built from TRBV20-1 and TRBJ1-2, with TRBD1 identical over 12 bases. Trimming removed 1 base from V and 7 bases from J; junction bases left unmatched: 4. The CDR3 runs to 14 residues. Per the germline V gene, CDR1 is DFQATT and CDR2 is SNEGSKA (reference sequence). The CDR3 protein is CSARAGTGGFGYTF. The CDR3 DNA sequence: TGCAGTGCTAGAGCCGGGACAGGGGGCTTTGGCTACACCTTC.

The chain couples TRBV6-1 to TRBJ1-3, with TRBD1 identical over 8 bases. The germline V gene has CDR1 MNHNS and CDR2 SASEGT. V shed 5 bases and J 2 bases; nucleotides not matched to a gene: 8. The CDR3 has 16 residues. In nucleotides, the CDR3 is TGTGCCAGCAGTACCCGACAGGGGATAACTGGAAACACCATATATTTT. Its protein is CASSTRQGITGNTIYF.

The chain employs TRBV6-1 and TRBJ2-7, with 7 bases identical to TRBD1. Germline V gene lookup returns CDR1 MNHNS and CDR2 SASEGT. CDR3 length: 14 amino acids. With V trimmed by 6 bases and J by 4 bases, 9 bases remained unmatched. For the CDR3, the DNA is TGTGCCAGCAGGATCGGACAGGCTCTATACGAGCAGTACTTC. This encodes CASRIGQALYEQYF.

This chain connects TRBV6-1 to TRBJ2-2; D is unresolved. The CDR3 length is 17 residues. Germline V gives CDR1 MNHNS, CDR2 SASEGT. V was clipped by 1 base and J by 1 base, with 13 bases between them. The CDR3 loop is CASSEVGGKRNTGELFF. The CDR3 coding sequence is TGTGCCAGCAGTGAAGTTGGCGGAAAAAGGAACACCGGGGAGCTGTTTTTT.

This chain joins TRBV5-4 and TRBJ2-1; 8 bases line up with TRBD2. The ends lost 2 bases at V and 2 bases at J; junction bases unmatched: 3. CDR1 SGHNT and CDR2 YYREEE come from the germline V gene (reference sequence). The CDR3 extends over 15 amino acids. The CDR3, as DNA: TGTGCCAGCAGCTTCACGGGGGGGGCCTACAATGAGCAGTTCTTC. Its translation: CASSFTGGAYNEQFF.

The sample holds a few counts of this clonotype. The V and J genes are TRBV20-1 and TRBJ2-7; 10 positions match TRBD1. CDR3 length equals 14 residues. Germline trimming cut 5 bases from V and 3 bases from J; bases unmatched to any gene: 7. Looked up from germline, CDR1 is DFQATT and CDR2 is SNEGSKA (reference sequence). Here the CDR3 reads CSAYGGQGGYEQYF. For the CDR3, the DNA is TGCAGTGCTTACGGCGGACAGGGGGGCTACGAGCAGTACTTC.

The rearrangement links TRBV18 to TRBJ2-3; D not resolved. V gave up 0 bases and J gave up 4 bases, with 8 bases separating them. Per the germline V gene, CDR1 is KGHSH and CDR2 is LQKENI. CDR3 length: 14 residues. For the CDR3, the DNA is TGTGCCAGCTCACCACCATCTCGTCCAGATACGCAGTATTTT. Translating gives CASSPPSRPDTQYF.

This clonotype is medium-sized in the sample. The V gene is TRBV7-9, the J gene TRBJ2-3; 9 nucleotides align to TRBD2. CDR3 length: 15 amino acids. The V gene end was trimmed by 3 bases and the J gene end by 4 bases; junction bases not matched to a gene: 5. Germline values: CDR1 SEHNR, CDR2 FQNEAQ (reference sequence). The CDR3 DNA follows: TGTGCCAGCAGCTTTTCTAGCGGGGAATCAGATACGCAGTATTTT. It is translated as CASSFSSGESDTQYF.

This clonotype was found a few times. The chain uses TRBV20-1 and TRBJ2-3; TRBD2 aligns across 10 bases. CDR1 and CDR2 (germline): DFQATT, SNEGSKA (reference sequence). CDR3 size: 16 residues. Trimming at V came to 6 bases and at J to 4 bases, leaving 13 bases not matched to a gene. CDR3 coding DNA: TGCAGTGCCACGAGCGGGGGGGGTATCTTTGCAGATACGCAGTATTTT. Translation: CSATSGGGIFADTQYF.

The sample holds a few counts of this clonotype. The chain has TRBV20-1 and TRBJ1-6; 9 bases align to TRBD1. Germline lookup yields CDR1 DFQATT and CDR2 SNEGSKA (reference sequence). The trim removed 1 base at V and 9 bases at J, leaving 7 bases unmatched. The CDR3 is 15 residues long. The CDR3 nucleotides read TGCAGTGCTAGAGTCCGGGGACAGGGACCTTCACCCCTCCACTTT. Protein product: CSARVRGQGPSPLHF.